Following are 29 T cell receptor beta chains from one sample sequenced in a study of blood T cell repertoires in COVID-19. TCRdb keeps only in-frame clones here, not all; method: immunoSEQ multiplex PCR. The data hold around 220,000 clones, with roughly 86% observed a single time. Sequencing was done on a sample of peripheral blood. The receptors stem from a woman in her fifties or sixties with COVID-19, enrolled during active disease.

In nucleotides, the CDR3 is TGTGCCAGCTCACCGCTGCGGGGGCAGGATACGCAGTATTTT. Translating it yields CASSPLRGQDTQYF. This sequence joins TRBV18 and TRBJ2-3; the D gene is possibly TRBD2 (7 bases). The CDR3 is 14 residues long. Germline CDR1 reads KGHSH; CDR2 reads LQKENI. The V end lost 3 bases, the J end lost 6 bases, and 13 bases lay between the germline ends.

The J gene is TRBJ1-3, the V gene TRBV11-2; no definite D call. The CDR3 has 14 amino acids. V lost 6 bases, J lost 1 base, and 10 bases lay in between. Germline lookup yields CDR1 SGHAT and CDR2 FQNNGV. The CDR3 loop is CASRWRGSGNTIYF. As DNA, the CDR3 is TGTGCCAGCAGGTGGCGGGGTTCTGGAAACACCATATATTTT.

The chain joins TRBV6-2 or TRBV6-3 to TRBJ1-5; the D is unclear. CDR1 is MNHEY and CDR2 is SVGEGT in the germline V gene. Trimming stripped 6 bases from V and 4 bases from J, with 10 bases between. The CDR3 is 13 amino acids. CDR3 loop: CASSPLANQPQHF. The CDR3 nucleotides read TGTGCCAGCAGCCCGTTGGCAAATCAGCCCCAGCATTTT.

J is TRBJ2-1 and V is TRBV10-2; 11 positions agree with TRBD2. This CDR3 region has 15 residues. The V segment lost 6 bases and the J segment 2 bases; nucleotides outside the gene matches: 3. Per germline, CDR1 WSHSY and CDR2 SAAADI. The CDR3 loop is CASRLTSGAYNEQFF. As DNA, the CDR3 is TGCGCCAGCAGATTGACTAGCGGGGCCTACAATGAGCAGTTCTTC.

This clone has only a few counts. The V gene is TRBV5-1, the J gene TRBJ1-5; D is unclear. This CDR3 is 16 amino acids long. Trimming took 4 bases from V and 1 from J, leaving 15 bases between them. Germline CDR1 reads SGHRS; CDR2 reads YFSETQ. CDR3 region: CASSPSAVGSNQPQHF. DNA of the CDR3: TGCGCCAGCAGCCCGTCGGCAGTCGGGAGCAATCAGCCCCAGCATTTT.

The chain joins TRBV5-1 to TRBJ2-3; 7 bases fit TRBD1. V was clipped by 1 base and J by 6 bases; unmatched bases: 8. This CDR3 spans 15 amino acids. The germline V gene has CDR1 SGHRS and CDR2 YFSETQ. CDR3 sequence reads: CASSLLRGPLDTQYF. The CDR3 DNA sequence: TGCGCCAGCAGCTTGCTGAGGGGGCCTTTGGATACGCAGTATTTT.

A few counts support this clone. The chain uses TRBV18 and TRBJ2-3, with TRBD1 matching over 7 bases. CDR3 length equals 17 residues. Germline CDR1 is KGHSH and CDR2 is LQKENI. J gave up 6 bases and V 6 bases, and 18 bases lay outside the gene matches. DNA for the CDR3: TGTGCCAGCTCCATGTACGCCCCGAGGGGGCGGGTGGATACGCAGTATTTT. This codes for CASSMYAPRGRVDTQYF. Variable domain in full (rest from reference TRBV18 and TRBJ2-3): NAGVMQNPRHLVRRRGQEARLRCSPMKGHSHVYWYRQLPEEGLKFMVYLQKENIIDESGMPKERFSAEFPKEGPSILRIQQVVRGDSAAYFCASSMYAPRGRVDTQYFGPGTRLTVL.

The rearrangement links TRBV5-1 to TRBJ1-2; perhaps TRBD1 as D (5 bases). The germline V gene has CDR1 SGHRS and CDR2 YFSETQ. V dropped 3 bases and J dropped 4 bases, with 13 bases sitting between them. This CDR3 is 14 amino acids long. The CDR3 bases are TGCGCCAGCAGCTCAGAGCCAGGGTCCTATGGCTACACCTTC. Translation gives CASSSEPGSYGYTF. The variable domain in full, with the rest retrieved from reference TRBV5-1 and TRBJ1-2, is KAGVTQTPRYLIKTRGQQVTLSCSPISGHRSVSWYQQTPGQGLQFLFEYFSETQRNKGNFPGRFSGRQFSNSRSEMNVSTLELGDSALYLCASSSEPGSYGYTFGSGTRLTVV.

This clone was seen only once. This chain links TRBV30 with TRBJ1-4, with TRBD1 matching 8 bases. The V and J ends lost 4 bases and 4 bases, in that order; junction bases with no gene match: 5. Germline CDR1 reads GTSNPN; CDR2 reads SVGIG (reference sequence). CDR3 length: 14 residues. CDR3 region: CAWNRGVGNEKLFF. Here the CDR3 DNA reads TGTGCCTGGAACAGGGGGGTTGGTAATGAAAAACTGTTTTTT.

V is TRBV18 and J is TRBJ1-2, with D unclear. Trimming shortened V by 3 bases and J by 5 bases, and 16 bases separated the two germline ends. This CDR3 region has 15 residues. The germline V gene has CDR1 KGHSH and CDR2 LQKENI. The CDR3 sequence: CASSPTAEVWYGYTF. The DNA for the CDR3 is TGTGCCAGCTCACCCACGGCGGAAGTTTGGTATGGCTACACCTTC.

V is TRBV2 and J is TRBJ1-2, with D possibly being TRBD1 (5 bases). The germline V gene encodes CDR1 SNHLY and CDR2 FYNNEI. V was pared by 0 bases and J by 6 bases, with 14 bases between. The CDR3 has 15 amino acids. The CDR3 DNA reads TGTGCCAGCAGTGAAGCAGGAGGGGTCAGGAATGGCTACACCTTC. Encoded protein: CASSEAGGVRNGYTF.

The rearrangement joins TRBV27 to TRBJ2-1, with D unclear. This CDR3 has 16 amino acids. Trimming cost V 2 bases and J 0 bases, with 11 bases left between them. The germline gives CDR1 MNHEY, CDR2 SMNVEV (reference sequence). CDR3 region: CASSLVVPSSYNEQFF. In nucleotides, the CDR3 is TGTGCCAGCAGTTTAGTCGTTCCGAGCTCCTACAATGAGCAGTTCTTC.

DNA for the CDR3: TGTGCCAGCAGTGGACACAGGGGTGGCTACACCTTC. It yields the protein CASSGHRGGYTF. The chain recombines TRBV12-3 or TRBV12-4 with TRBJ1-2; 7 nucleotides match TRBD1. V shed 5 bases, J shed 7 bases, and the junction held 4 bases outside the gene matches. The CDR3 totals 12 residues.

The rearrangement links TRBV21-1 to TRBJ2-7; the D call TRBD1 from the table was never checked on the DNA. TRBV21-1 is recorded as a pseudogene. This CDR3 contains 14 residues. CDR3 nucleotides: TGTGCCAGCAGCTCCCCTTGGGACAGCTACGAGCAGTACTTC. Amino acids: CASSSPWDSYEQYF.

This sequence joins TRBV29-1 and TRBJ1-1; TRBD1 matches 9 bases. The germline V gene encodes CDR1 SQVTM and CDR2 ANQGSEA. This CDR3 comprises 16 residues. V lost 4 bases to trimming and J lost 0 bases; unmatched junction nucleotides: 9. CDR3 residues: CSVAAGTGYMNTEAFF. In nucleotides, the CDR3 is TGCAGCGTTGCCGCCGGGACAGGGTATATGAACACTGAAGCTTTCTTT.

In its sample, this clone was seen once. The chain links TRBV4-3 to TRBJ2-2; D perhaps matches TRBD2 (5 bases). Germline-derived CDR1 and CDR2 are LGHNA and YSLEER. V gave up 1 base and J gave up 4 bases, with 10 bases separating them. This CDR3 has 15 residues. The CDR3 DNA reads TGCGCCAGCAGCCAAGCTAGACTATCCACCGGGGAGCTGTTTTTT. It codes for CASSQARLSTGELFF.

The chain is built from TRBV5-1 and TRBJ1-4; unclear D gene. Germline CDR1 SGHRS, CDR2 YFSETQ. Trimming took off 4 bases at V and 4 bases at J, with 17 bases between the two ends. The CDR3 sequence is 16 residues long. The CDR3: CASSRVNPNNNEKLFF. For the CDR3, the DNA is TGCGCCAGCAGCCGGGTTAATCCAAATAATAATGAAAAACTGTTTTTT.

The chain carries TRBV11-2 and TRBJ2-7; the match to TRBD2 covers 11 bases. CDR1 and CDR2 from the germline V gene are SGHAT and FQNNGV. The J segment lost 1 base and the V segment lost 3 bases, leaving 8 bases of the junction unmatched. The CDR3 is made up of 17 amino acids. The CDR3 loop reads CASSFNSGGAFSYEQYF. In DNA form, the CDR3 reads TGTGCCAGCAGCTTCAATAGCGGGGGGGCCTTTTCCTACGAGCAGTACTTC.

CDR3 protein: CASRGRTGTRGTEAFF. Here the CDR3 DNA reads TGTGCCAGCCGAGGACGAACAGGGACCCGTGGCACTGAAGCTTTCTTT. The chain joins TRBV5-8 to TRBJ1-1; D is perhaps TRBD1 (6 bases). The CDR3 is 16 residues long. The germline gives CDR1 SGHTS, CDR2 YDEGEE. Deletions cut 7 bases from V and 4 bases from J, with 23 bases between.

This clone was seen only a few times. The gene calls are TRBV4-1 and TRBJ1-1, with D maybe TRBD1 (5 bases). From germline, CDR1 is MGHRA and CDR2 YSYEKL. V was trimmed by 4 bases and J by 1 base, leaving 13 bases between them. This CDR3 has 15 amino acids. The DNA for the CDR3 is TGCGCCAGCAGCCCTGTTTGGGGCCAGAACACTGAAGCTTTCTTT. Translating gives CASSPVWGQNTEAFF.

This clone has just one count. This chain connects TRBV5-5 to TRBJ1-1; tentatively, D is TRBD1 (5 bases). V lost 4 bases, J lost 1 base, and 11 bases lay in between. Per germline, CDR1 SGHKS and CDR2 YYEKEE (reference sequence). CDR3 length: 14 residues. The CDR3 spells CASSPDSGNTEAFF. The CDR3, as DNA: TGTGCCAGCAGCCCCGACAGTGGGAACACTGAAGCTTTCTTT.

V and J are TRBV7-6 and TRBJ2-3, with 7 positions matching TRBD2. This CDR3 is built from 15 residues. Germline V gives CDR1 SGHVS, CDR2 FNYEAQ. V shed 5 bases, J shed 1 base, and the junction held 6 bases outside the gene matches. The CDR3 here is CASSPLRGGTDTQYF. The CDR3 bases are TGTGCCAGCAGCCCGCTACGGGGGGGCACAGATACGCAGTATTTT.

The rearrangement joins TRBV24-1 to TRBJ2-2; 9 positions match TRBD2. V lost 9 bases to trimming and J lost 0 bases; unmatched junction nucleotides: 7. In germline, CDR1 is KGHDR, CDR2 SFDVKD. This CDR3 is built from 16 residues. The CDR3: CATERGVSSNTGELFF. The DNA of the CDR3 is TGTGCCACCGAGCGGGGGGTTTCCTCGAACACCGGGGAGCTGTTTTTT.

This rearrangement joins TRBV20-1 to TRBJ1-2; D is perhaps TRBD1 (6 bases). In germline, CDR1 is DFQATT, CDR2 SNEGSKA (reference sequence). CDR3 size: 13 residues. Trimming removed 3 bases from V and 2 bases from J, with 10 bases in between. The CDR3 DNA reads TGCAGTGCTAGTGAACAGGGAAACTATGGCTACACCTTC. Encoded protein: CSASEQGNYGYTF.

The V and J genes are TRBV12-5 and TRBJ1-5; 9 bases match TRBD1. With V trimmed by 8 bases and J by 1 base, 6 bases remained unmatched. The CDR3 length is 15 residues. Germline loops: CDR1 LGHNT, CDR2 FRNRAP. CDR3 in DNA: TGTGCTAGTCTGGCGACAGGGGGAAGCAATCAGCCCCAGCATTTT. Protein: CASLATGGSNQPQHF.

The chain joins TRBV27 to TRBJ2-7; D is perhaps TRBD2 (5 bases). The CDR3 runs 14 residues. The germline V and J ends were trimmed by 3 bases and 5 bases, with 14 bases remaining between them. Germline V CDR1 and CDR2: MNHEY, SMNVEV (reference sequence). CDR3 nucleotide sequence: TGTGCCAGCAGTTTTCCCGGGATGAACGACGAGCAGTACGTC. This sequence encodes CASSFPGMNDEQYV.

The CDR3 region is CASSDGTASTDTQYF. For the CDR3, the DNA is TGTGCCAGCTCAGACGGGACAGCTAGCACAGATACGCAGTATTTT. The chain uses TRBV18 and TRBJ2-3, with 7 bases lining up with TRBD1. The CDR3 totals 15 residues. Germline assignment: CDR1 KGHSH and CDR2 LQKENI. V gave up 5 bases and J gave up 0 bases; unmatched junction bases: 5.

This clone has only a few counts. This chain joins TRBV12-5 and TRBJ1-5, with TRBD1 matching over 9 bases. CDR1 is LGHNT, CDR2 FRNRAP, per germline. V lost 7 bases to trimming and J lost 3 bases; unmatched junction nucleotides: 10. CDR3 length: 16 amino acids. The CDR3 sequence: CASALAGTGTNQPQHF. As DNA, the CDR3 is TGTGCTAGTGCTTTAGCCGGGACAGGGACCAATCAGCCCCAGCATTTT.

The CDR3 nucleotides read TGCGCCAGCAGCTTCAGACTAGGGGTTGTGAATGAGCAGTTCTTC. Protein product: CASSFRLGVVNEQFF. V and J are TRBV5-1 and TRBJ2-1; weak D call: TRBD2 (6 bases). Trimming removed 2 bases at V and 7 bases at J, with 16 bases between. Germline V lookup: CDR1 SGHRS, CDR2 YFSETQ. The length of the CDR3 is 15 residues. Complete variable domain (other parts from reference TRBV5-1 and TRBJ2-1): KAGVTQTPRYLIKTRGQQVTLSCSPISGHRSVSWYQQTPGQGLQFLFEYFSETQRNKGNFPGRFSGRQFSNSRSEMNVSTLELGDSALYLCASSFRLGVVNEQFFGPGTRLTVL.